This T cell receptor (beta chain) came from a study of blood T cell repertoires in COVID-19. Study information: Sites across the United States, Italy and Spain contributed samples from acute and convalescent COVID-19. PBMCs, B-cell-depleted T cells, or T cells were the source of the cDNA or gDNA that made up the material.

Membership in each cohort depended on participant-reported clinical history. This clone was counted a few times. Authors' methods: Cell counts per sample came from amplifying reference gene primers. Measured with immunoSEQ multiplex PCR; TCRdb has only the in-frame clones, and not every one. That table gives V, J and clone size, and the DNA gave D and trimming. The table has around 340,000 clones, 88% seen once. Sequencing input: PBMCs or T cells enriched from blood (not recorded which). The sequence came from a woman aged 25 to 39 who had been exposed to COVID-19.

CDR3 coding DNA: TGCGCCAGCAGCTTGGCTCTGCTATCGGGGAACACTGAAGCTTTCTTT. The encoded protein is CASSLALLSGNTEAFF. The rearrangement joins TRBV5-1 to TRBJ1-1; no definite D call. Trimming pared 0 bases from V and 1 base from J, leaving 13 bases between. There are 16 residues in the CDR3. Per the germline V gene, CDR1 is SGHRS and CDR2 is YFSETQ.